This TCR beta chain was found in a study of T cells in Graves' hyperthyroidism and ophthalmopathy. Study-wide findings and caveats: Among clonotypes expanded in thyroid above 0.001, most were also found in blood.

Used for diagnoses were clinical symptoms, serum thyroxine and TRAb, thyroid ultrasound and orbital computed tomography. V was clipped by 3 bases and J by 4 bases, with 16 bases between them. The CDR3 runs to 16 residues. Germline values: CDR1 LNHDA, CDR2 SQIVND (reference sequence). Amplification of TCR beta CDR3 regions was performed using RNA transcripts as template. The HTBI primer set drove a first-round RT-PCR of the TCR CDR3. TCRdb re-derived calls from the multiplex PCR reads in MiXCR, one entry per CDR3 protein. The repertoire has 500,000 to 650,000 distinct CDR3 sequences, 40% to 55% of them found once; the top ten carry about 43%. As for this clonotype: The target antigen is unknown.

The chain links TRBV19 to TRBJ1-5, with D possibly TRBD1 on 5 matching bases. This clonotype originated in an adult woman with Graves' disease, either hyperthyroidism or ophthalmopathy (not recorded which). Sequenced sample: peripheral blood or thyroid tissue (not recorded which). CDR3 sequence reads: CASSIEGFYRNQPQHF. For the CDR3, the DNA is TGTGCCAGTAGTATCGAGGGGTTCTACAGGAATCAGCCCCAGCATTTT.